The rows below give T cell receptor beta chains drawn from one sample of a study of T cell responses to AZD1222 COVID-19 vaccine. Generated by immunoSEQ multiplex PCR, the TCRdb table keeps only in-frame clones and is missing some. The sample lists some 97,000 clones, around 87% seen once, with 3.5% to 4.5% in the top ten. The sequenced sample was peripheral blood, obtained on day 0 of MenACWY control vaccination. The receptors come from an adult in good health. The CDR3 runs from the conserved cysteine through the conserved F or W. Each record gives: V gene, clone size, D gene, J gene, CDR3 DNA, CDR3 protein. The D gene is left open where the match is weak. Clone size is stated in some rows and not others, as once, few, many or a class when expanded.

>TRBV7-2|.|TRBD2|TRBJ2-1
TGTGCCAGCAGCCCAACGGGAGGCTCCTACAATGAGCAGTTCTTC
CASSPTGGSYNEQFF
>TRBV24-1|.|.|TRBJ1-1
TGTGCCACCAGTGCGGGGGCGCTTACTGAAGCTTTCTTT
CATSAGALTEAFF
>TRBV6-5|few|.|TRBJ2-5
TGTGCCAGCCTTTCCCCTCCAGAGACCCAGTACTTC
CASLSPPETQYF
>TRBV15|.|.|TRBJ2-3
TGTGCCACCAGCAGAGCCTTGCGCATCGACACAGATACGCAGTATTTT
CATSRALRIDTDTQYF
>TRBV19|.|.|TRBJ1-1
TGTGCCAGTACCCGTGGGGACCCGAACACTGAAGCTTTCTTT
CASTRGDPNTEAFF
>TRBV28|.|TRBD1|TRBJ1-1
TGTGCCAGCAGCCCGCCCACAGGGGTGACTGAAGCTTTCTTT
CASSPPTGVTEAFF
>TRBV19|.|TRBD1|TRBJ1-5
TGTGCCAGTAGCGGGACAGGGGGACAGCCCCAGCATTTT
CASSGTGGQPQHF
>TRBV6-1|.|.|TRBJ2-7
TGTGCCAGCAGTGAAAGAGGGGACGAGGGGTGGAACGAGCAGTACTTC
CASSERGDEGWNEQYF
>TRBV2|.|.|TRBJ1-4
TGTGCCAGCAGGTGGTCGATTGGGCTTAATGAAAAACTGTTTTTT
CASRWSIGLNEKLFF
>TRBV27|.|TRBD2|TRBJ2-1
TGTGCCAGCAGTTGGGGCACTAGCGGAGGCTACAATGAGCAGTTCTTC
CASSWGTSGGYNEQFF